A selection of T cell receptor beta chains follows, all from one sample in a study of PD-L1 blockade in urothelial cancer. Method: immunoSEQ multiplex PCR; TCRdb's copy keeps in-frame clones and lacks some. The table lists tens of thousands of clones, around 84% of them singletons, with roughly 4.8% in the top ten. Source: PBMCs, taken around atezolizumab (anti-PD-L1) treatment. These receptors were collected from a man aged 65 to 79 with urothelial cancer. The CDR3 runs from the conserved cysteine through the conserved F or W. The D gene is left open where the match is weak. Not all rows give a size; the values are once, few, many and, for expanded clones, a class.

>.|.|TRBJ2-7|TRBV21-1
CASSKGWTESCYEQYF
TGTGCCAGCAGCAAAGGGTGGACAGAAAGTTGCTACGAGCAGTACTTC
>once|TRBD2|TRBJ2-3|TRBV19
CASSLIAGGPKDTQYF
TGTGCCAGTAGTTTGATAGCGGGAGGGCCGAAAGATACGCAGTATTTT
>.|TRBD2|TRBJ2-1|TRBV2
CASSPAGGPYNEQFF
TGTGCCAGCAGTCCAGCGGGAGGGCCTTACAATGAGCAGTTCTTC
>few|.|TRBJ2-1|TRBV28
CASIGGSSNEQFF
TGTGCCAGCATTGGGGGGAGCTCCAATGAGCAGTTCTTC
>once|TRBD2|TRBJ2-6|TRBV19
CASSRSGRAPGANVLTF
TGTGCCAGTAGTCGGTCCGGGAGGGCCCCTGGGGCCAACGTCCTGACTTTC
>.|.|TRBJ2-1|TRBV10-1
CASSEWVATDEQFF
TGCGCCAGCAGTGAGTGGGTAGCGACGGATGAGCAGTTCTTC
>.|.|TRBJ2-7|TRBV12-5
CASGSLSGHPYEQYF
TGTGCTAGTGGTTCCCTGTCGGGACACCCCTACGAGCAGTACTTC
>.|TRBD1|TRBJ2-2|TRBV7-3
CASRDRGHTGELFF
TGTGCCAGCAGGGACAGGGGCCACACCGGGGAGCTGTTTTTT
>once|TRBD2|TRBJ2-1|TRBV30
CAWSVPGLAGAPYNEQFF
TGTGCCTGGAGTGTACCGGGACTAGCGGGAGCACCTTACAATGAGCAGTTCTTC
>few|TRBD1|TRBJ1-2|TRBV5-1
CASSLGQSYGYTF
TGCGCCAGCAGCCTGGGACAGTCCTATGGCTACACCTTC
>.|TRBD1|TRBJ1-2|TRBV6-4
CASSPDRLNYGYTF
TGTGCCAGCAGTCCGGACAGGTTGAACTATGGCTACACCTTC
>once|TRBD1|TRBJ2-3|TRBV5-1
CASSSGQGGDTQYF
TGCGCCAGCAGCTCCGGACAGGGGGGAGATACGCAGTATTTT
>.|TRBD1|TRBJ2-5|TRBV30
CAWSVQTGGGETQYF
TGTGCCTGGAGTGTACAGACAGGGGGAGGGGAGACCCAGTACTTC
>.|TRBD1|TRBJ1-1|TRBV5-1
CASSGREQGSPEAFF
TGCGCCAGCAGCGGCCGGGAACAGGGGTCTCCGGAAGCTTTCTTT
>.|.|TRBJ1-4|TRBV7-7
CASSLGGHAGEKLFF
TGTGCCAGCAGCTTAGGAGGCCATGCGGGTGAAAAACTGTTTTTT
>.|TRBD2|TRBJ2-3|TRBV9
CASSVGAGGNTDTQYF
TGTGCCAGCAGCGTAGGGGCGGGAGGGAACACAGATACGCAGTATTTT
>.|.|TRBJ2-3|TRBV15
CATSRSLSRQDTQYF
TGTGCCACCAGCAGATCTCTATCCCGTCAAGATACGCAGTATTTT
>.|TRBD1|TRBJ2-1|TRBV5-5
CASSTGQGSYNEQFF
TGTGCCAGCAGCACCGGACAGGGGTCCTACAATGAGCAGTTCTTC
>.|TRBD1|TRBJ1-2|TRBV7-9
CASSLQGARGYTF
TGTGCCAGCAGCTTACAGGGGGCGCGTGGCTACACCTTC
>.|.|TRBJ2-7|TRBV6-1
CASRRQTSSYEQYF
TGTGCCAGCAGGAGACAGACGAGCTCCTACGAGCAGTACTTC
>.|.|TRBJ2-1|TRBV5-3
CARSLEEGPLRYNEQFF
TGTGCCAGAAGCTTGGAGGAGGGCCCCTTACGTTACAATGAGCAGTTCTTC
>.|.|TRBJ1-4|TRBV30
CAWSVRLGRMRKTVF
TGTGCCTGGAGTGTACGGTTAGGGAGAATGAGGAAAACTGTTTTT
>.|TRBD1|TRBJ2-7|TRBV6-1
CASSPGTGLSYEQYF
TGTGCCAGCAGTCCCGGGACAGGCCTTTCCTACGAGCAGTACTTC
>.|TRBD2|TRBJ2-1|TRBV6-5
CASTLRLAGYNEQFF
TGTGCCAGCACCTTAAGACTAGCAGGGTACAATGAGCAGTTCTTC
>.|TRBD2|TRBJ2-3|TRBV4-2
CASSQRRGLASTDTQYF
TGTGCCAGCAGCCAACGACGGGGACTAGCGAGCACAGATACGCAGTATTTT
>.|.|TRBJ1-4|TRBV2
CASSDAHSEEKLFF
TGTGCCAGCAGTGACGCACACTCGGAGGAAAAACTGTTTTTT
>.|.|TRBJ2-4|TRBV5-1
CASSPGLLPLAKNIQYF
TGCGCCAGCAGCCCGGGACTTCTCCCACTAGCCAAAAACATTCAGTACTTC
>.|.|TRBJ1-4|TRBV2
CASTRQEINEKLFF
TGTGCCAGCACTAGACAGGAGATTAATGAAAAACTGTTTTTT
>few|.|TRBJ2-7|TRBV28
CASSLSQLLRDEQYF
TGTGCCAGCAGTTTATCCCAACTACTTCGGGACGAGCAGTACTTC
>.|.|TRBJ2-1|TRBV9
CASSGDSNEQFF
TGTGCCAGCAGCGGGGACTCCAATGAGCAGTTCTTC
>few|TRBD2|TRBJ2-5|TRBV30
CAWAGGRAQETQYF
TGTGCCTGGGCGGGGGGGAGGGCCCAAGAGACCCAGTACTTC
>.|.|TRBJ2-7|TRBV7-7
CASSLVGPRPTYEQYF
TGTGCCAGCAGCTTAGTAGGCCCGAGGCCTACCTACGAGCAGTACTTC
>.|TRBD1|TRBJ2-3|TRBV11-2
CASSSLRDRAPDTQYF
TGTGCCAGCAGCTCCCTCCGGGACAGGGCCCCAGATACGCAGTATTTT
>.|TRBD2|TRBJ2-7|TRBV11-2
CASSPRGVNYNEQYF
TGTGCCAGCAGCCCCCGGGGGGTGAATTATAACGAGCAGTACTTC
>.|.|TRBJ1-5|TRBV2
CASSETAGPQHF
TGTGCCAGCAGTGAAACCGCGGGGCCCCAGCATTTT
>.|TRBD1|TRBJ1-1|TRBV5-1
CASSRGQGNTEAFF
TGCGCCAGCAGCCGCGGACAGGGGAACACTGAAGCTTTCTTT
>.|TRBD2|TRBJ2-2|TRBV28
CASSGPAGGTGELFF
TGTGCCAGCAGCGGTCCAGCGGGAGGAACCGGGGAGCTGTTTTTT
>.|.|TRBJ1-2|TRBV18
CASSPSASGGYTF
TGTGCCAGCTCACCAAGCGCCTCCGGGGGCTACACCTTC
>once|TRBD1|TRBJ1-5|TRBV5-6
CASSLYRDRGRNQPQHF
TGTGCCAGCAGCCTTTACCGGGACAGGGGTCGCAATCAGCCCCAGCATTTT
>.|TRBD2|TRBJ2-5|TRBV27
CASSLSLGGRHKETQYF
TGTGCCAGCAGTTTATCCCTTGGCGGGAGGCACAAAGAGACCCAGTACTTC
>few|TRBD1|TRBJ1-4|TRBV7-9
CASSLPQGDRNEKLFF
TGTGCCAGCAGCTTACCTCAAGGGGACAGGAATGAAAAACTGTTTTTT
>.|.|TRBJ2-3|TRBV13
CASSSLTDSPKTDTQYF
TGTGCCAGCAGCTCCCTTACGGACAGTCCGAAAACAGATACGCAGTATTTT
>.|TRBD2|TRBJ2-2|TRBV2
CASKGGIVGTGELFF
TGTGCCAGTAAGGGAGGGATTGTAGGAACCGGGGAGCTGTTTTTT
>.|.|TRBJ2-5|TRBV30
CAWSTAGETQYF
TGTGCCTGGAGTACAGCGGGAGAGACCCAGTACTTC
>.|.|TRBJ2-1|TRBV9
CASSPNAGSYNEQFF
TGTGCCAGCAGCCCCAACGCAGGCTCCTACAATGAGCAGTTCTTC
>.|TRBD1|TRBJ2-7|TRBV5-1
CASSPQPNTRQGQGEQYF
TGCGCCAGCAGCCCGCAACCTAACACTCGACAGGGTCAGGGTGAGCAGTACTTC
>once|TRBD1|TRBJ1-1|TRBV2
CASSEQGAGITEAFF
TGTGCCAGCAGTGAACAGGGGGCTGGCATCACTGAAGCTTTCTTT
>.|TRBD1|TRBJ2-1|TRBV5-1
CASRPPGQGRVGEQFF
TGCGCCAGCAGACCCCCGGGACAGGGGAGGGTAGGTGAGCAGTTCTTC
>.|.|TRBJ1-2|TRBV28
CASSQNYGYTF
TGTGCCAGCAGTCAAAACTATGGCTACACCTTC
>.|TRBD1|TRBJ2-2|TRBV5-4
CASSSGQVSGELFF
TGTGCCAGCAGCTCGGGACAGGTATCCGGGGAGCTGTTTTTT
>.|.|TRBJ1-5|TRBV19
CASSNGGGNQPQHF
TGTGCCAGTAGTAATGGCGGGGGCAATCAGCCCCAGCATTTT
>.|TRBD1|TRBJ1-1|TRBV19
CASSNGQGNTEAFF
TGTGCCAGTAGTAACGGACAGGGGAACACTGAAGCTTTCTTT
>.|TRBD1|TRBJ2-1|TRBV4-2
CASSQATAGTAAFF
TGTGCCAGCAGCCAGGCGACAGCCGGGACAGCGGCGTTCTTC
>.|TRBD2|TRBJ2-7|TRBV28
CASSPLAPPYEQYF
TGTGCCAGCAGCCCACTAGCGCCACCCTACGAGCAGTACTTC
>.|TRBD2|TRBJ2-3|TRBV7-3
CASSFAGGDTQYF
TGTGCCAGCAGCTTCGCGGGGGGAGATACGCAGTATTTT